Presented here are 5 T cell receptor beta chains from one specimen sequenced in a study of blood T cell repertoires in COVID-19. The data were produced by immunoSEQ multiplex PCR, yet TCRdb's version contains in-frame clones alone and is incomplete. The sample shows about 190,000 clones, roughly four fifths of them seen only once. The sample consisted of peripheral blood. Receptors originate from a middle-aged woman with acute or convalescent COVID-19.

The V gene is TRBV4-1, the J gene TRBJ1-2; D ambiguous. The germline CDR1 and CDR2 sequences are MGHRA and YSYEKL. Between the trimmed V and J ends, which lost 1 base and 6 bases, there was a span of 9 bases. CDR3 length: 13 amino acids. The CDR3 DNA follows: TGCGCCAGCAGCCAAGTTTCGGGAAATGGCTACACCTTC. It codes for CASSQVSGNGYTF.

The J gene is TRBJ1-5, the V gene TRBV27; no reliable D call. Germline V gives CDR1 MNHEY, CDR2 SMNVEV (reference sequence). Trimming removed 5 bases at V and 0 bases at J, with 5 bases between. This CDR3 spans 13 amino acids. The CDR3: CASSPYSNQPQHF. CDR3 bases: TGTGCCAGCAGTCCCTATAGCAATCAGCCCCAGCATTTT.

This chain uses TRBV6-6 with TRBJ2-5; D ambiguous. This CDR3 region has 12 residues. Looked up from germline, CDR1 is MNHNY and CDR2 is SVGAGI (reference sequence). Trimming left V 6 bases short and J 4 bases short, with 9 bases between. CDR3 in DNA: TGTGCCAGCAGCCCCCCCATAGAGACCCAGTACTTC. This sequence encodes CASSPPIETQYF.

This sequence joins TRBV6-1 and TRBJ1-1, with a possible D match to TRBD1 (5 bases). The CDR3 is made up of 12 amino acids. From germline, CDR1 is MNHNS and CDR2 SASEGT. The V end lost 3 bases, the J end lost 4 bases, and 6 bases lay between the germline ends. CDR3 DNA sequence: TGTGCCAGCAGTGACAGGGTCACTGAAGCTTTCTTT. It yields the protein CASSDRVTEAFF.

This sequence joins TRBV10-3 and TRBJ2-3; 8 bases are a match to TRBD2. Germline CDR1 is ENHRY and CDR2 is SYGVKD. Trimming removed 0 bases from V and 2 bases from J; junction bases left unmatched: 4. This CDR3 has 16 residues. CDR3 bases: TGTGCCATCAGTGAGTCCGGGACTAGAAACACAGATACGCAGTATTTT. The encoded protein is CAISESGTRNTDTQYF.